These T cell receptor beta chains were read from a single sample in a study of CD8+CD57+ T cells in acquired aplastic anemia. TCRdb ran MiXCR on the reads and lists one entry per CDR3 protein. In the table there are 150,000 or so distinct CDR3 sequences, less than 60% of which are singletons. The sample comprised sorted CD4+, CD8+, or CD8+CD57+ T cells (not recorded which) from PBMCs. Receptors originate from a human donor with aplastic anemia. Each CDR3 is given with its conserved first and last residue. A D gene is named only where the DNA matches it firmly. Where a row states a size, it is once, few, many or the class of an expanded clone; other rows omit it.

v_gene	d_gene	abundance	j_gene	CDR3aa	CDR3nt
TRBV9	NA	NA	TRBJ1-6	CASSVNGDSYNSPLHF	TGTGCCAGCAGCGTAAATGGGGACTCCTATAATTCACCCCTCCACTTT
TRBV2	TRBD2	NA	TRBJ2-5	CASSPVASGSVQYF	TGTGCCAGCAGCCCTGTGGCTAGCGGGAGCGTCCAGTACTTC
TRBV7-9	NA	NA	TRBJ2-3	CASSRSQDTQYF	TGTGCCAGCAGTCGATCCCAAGATACGCAGTATTTT
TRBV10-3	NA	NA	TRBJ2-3	CAISEFTDTQYF	TGTGCCATCAGTGAATTCACAGATACGCAGTATTTT
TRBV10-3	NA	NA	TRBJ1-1	CAISPHPELAGGPHTEAFF	TGTGCCATCAGTCCGCATCCGGAACTAGCGGGGGGCCCGCACACTGAAGCTTTCTTT
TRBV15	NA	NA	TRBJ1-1	CATSRDTVNTEAFF	TGTGCCACCAGCAGAGACACGGTCAACACTGAAGCTTTCTTT
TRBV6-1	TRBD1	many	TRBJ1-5	CASSGDRAYPQHF	TGTGCCAGCAGTGGCGACAGGGCCTACCCCCAGCATTTT
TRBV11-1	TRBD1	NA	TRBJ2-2	CASSRTGTGGTGELFF	TGTGCCAGCAGCCGGACCGGGACAGGGGGCACCGGGGAGCTGTTTTTT
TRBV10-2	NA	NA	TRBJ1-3	CASSEWEPGNTIYF	TGCGCCAGCAGTGAATGGGAACCTGGAAACACCATATATTTT
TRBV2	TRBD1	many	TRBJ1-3	CASSRGQGGNTIYF	TGTGCCAGCAGTCGGGGACAGGGAGGAAACACCATATATTTT
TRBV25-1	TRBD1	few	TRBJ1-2	CASSEQGANYGYTF	TGTGCCAGCAGTGAGCAGGGGGCGAACTATGGCTACACCTTC
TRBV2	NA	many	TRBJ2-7	CASSYRDYEQYF	TGTGCCAGCAGCTACAGGGACTACGAGCAGTACTTC
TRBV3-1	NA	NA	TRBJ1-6	CASSQDRNSPLHF	TGTGCCAGCAGCCAAGACAGGAATTCACCCCTCCACTTT
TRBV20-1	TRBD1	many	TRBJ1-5	CSANRQGADQPQHF	TGCAGTGCTAACAGACAGGGGGCGGACCAGCCCCAGCATTTT
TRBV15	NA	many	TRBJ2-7	CATSRDLSYEQYF	TGTGCCACCAGCAGAGATCTCTCCTACGAGCAGTACTTC
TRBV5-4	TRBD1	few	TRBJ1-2	CASSNPGQGGYGYTF	TGTGCCAGCAGCAACCCCGGACAGGGGGGCTATGGCTACACCTTC
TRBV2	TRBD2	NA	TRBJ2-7	CASSALAGAREQYF	TGTGCCAGCAGTGCACTAGCGGGAGCGAGAGAGCAGTACTTC
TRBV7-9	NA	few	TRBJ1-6	CASSLMTDSPLHF	TGTGCCAGCAGCTTGATGACCGATTCACCCCTCCACTTT
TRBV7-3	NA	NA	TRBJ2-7	CASSLVGVARVSYEQYF	TGTGCCAGCAGCTTAGTGGGGGTGGCGCGCGTATCCTACGAGCAGTACTTC
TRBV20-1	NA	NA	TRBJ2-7	CSASFRSLGKVIEQYF	TGCAGTGCTAGCTTTAGAAGCCTTGGCAAGGTGATCGAGCAGTACTTC
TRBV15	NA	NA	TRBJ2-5	CATSGALLETQRF	TGTGCCACCAGCGGCGCGTTGTTAGAGACCCAGCGCTTC
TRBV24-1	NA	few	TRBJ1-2	CATSDRDGYTF	TGTGCCACCAGTGACAGAGATGGCTACACCTTC
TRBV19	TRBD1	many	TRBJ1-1	CASSSGGSGWYTEAFF	TGTGCCAGTAGTTCAGGGGGTTCTGGTTGGTACACTGAAGCTTTCTTT
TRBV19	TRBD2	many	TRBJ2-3	CASSMSGGGLKSTDTQYF	TGTGCCAGTAGTATGAGTGGCGGGGGGCTAAAAAGCACAGATACGCAGTATTTT
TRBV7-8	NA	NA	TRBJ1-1	CASSLTDTEAFF	TGTGCCAGCAGCTTAACGGACACTGAAGCTTTCTTT
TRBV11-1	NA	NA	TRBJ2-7	CASSLVTALGSYEQYF	TGTGCCAGCAGCTTGGTCACCGCACTAGGCTCCTACGAGCAGTACTTC
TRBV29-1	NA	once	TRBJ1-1	CSVIGGTYMNTEAFF	TGCAGCGTAATAGGGGGGACGTACATGAACACTGAAGCTTTCTTT
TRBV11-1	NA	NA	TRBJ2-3	CASSLEARGTDTQYF	TGTGCCAGCAGCTTAGAAGCGAGGGGCACAGATACGCAGTATTTT
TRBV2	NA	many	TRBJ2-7	CATRTQSSYEQYF	TGTGCCACCAGGACACAGAGCTCCTACGAGCAGTACTTC
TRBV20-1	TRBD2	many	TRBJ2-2	CSARTLAGGNTGELFF	TGCAGTGCTAGAACCCTAGCGGGGGGGAACACCGGGGAGCTGTTTTTT
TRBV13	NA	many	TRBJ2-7	CASSFMGYEQYF	TGTGCCAGCAGCTTCATGGGGTACGAGCAGTACTTC
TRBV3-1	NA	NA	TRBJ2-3	CASSQDGGWPSTDTQYF	TGTGCCAGCAGCCAAGATGGGGGGTGGCCTAGCACAGATACGCAGTATTTT
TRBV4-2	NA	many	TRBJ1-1	CASSPSAGAETEAFF	TGTGCCAGCAGCCCCTCCGCCGGGGCGGAAACTGAAGCTTTCTTT
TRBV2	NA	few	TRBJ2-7	CASTREQGVYEQYF	TGTGCCAGCACGCGGGAACAGGGTGTCTACGAGCAGTACTTC
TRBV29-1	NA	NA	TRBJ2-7	CSVVDGRRDKQYF	TGCAGCGTTGTTGATGGGAGGAGGGACAAGCAGTACTTC
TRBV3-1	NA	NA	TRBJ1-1	CASSQGKSEAFF	TGTGCCAGCAGCCAGGGGAAGTCTGAAGCTTTCTTT
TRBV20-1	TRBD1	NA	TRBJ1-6	CSARGTGVSALHF	TGCAGTGCTAGAGGGACAGGGGTATCGGCCCTCCACTTT
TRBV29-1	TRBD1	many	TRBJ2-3	CSVSDGTGGTDTQYF	TGCAGCGTTTCGGATGGGACAGGGGGCACAGATACGCAGTATTTT
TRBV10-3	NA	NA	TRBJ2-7	CAISPIGYAYEQYF	TGTGCCATCAGTCCAATCGGCTACGCCTACGAGCAGTACTTC
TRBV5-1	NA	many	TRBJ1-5	CASSLKVSGSNQPQHF	TGCGCCAGCAGCTTGAAAGTGTCAGGGAGCAATCAGCCCCAGCATTTT
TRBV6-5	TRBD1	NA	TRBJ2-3	CASSYRTGKDTQYF	TGTGCCAGCAGTTACCGGACAGGGAAAGATACGCAGTATTTT
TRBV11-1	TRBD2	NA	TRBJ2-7	CASSWAASGGSYEQYF	TGTGCCAGCAGCTGGGCCGCTAGCGGAGGCTCCTACGAGCAGTACTTC
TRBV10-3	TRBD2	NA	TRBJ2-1	CAIRDIAGTGAEQFF	TGTGCCATCCGAGACATAGCGGGCACCGGAGCGGAGCAGTTCTTC
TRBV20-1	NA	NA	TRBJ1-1	CSAKDAEGSSTEAFF	TGCAGTGCTAAGGACGCTGAGGGTTCGAGCACTGAAGCTTTCTTT
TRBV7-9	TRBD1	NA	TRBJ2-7	CASSSEAGQGIEQYF	TGTGCCAGCAGCTCGGAAGCGGGACAGGGGATCGAGCAGTACTTC
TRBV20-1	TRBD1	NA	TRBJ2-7	CSATSAGQGLLEQYF	TGCAGTGCCACTTCGGCGGGACAGGGGTTGCTGGAGCAGTACTTC
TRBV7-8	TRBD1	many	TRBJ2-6	CASSLGGRGRSGANVLTF	TGTGCCAGCAGCTTAGGTGGCAGGGGGCGGTCTGGGGCCAACGTCCTGACTTTC
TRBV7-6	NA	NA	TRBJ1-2	CASSLAGTGYTF	TGTGCCAGCAGCTTAGCGGGGACTGGCTACACCTTC
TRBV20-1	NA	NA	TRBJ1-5	CSASNQGYSNQPQHF	TGCAGTGCTAGTAATCAGGGGTATAGCAATCAGCCCCAGCATTTT
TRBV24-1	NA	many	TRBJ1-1	CATSDFVGGSMNTEAFF	TGTGCCACCAGTGATTTTGTGGGGGGATCCATGAACACTGAAGCTTTCTTT
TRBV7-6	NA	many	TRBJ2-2	CASSLAQGFGELFF	TGTGCCAGCAGCTTAGCGCAGGGTTTCGGGGAGCTGTTTTTT
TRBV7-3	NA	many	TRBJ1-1	CASSLNGWGTEAFF	TGTGCCAGCAGCTTAAATGGGTGGGGCACTGAAGCTTTCTTT
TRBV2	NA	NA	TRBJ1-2	CASRGRDYGYTF	TGTGCCAGCAGGGGTAGGGATTATGGCTACACCTTC
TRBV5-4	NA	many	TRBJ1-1	CASTRGAGNLNTEAFF	TGTGCCAGCACCCGTGGGGCAGGGAACCTGAACACTGAAGCTTTCTTT
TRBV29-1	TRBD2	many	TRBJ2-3	CSVAGLAGGHVNTQYF	TGCAGCGTCGCGGGACTAGCGGGGGGGCATGTGAATACGCAGTATTTT
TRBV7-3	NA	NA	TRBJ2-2	CASSQVSGELFF	TGTGCCAGCAGTCAAGTCTCCGGGGAGCTGTTTTTT